This passage covers 32 T cell receptor beta chains from one sample sequenced in a study of T cells after yellow fever vaccination. TCRdb re-analysed the 5' RACE reads in MiXCR, keeping a single row per CDR3 protein. Seen here are approximately 580,000 distinct CDR3 sequences, about a sixth observed once, and the top ten hold around 16%. Sequences were derived from PBMCs, sampled about 5 days after the first yellow fever vaccination. These receptors came from a man aged 18 to 30 who received the YFV17D yellow fever vaccine.

The genes are TRBV5-1 and TRBJ1-1; 9 bases map to TRBD1. The CDR3 contains 15 residues. CDR1 is SGHRS, CDR2 YFSETQ, per germline. The junction had 4 bases not matched to a gene; V was cut back by 4 bases and J by 0 bases. CDR3 in DNA: TGCGCCAGCAGCCAAGGGACAGGGTTGAACACTGAAGCTTTCTTT. Encoded protein: CASSQGTGLNTEAFF.

The sample holds a few counts of this clonotype. The chain joins TRBV5-6 to TRBJ2-5; 8 nucleotides agree with TRBD1. The CDR3 is 13 residues long. Germline V gene lookup returns CDR1 SGHDT and CDR2 YYEEEE. After removal of 2 bases from V and 12 bases from J, the junction contained 9 bases not matched to a gene. In DNA form, the CDR3 reads TGTGCCAGCAGCTTCAGTCTCACGGGACAGGAGTACTTC. This encodes CASSFSLTGQEYF.

The V call is TRBV20-1, the J call TRBJ2-1, with 7 nucleotides matching TRBD1. J gave up 8 bases and V 0 bases, and 10 bases lay outside the gene matches. Germline values: CDR1 DFQATT, CDR2 SNEGSKA (reference sequence). The CDR3 runs to 15 residues. The CDR3 DNA follows: TGCAGTGCTAGAGACCAGGCAGGGGGTATCTATGAGCAGTTCTTC. It translates to CSARDQAGGIYEQFF.

This clonotype was observed many times. The rearrangement uses TRBV7-9 and TRBJ2-5; D might be TRBD1 or TRBD2, each matching 5 bases. V was shortened by 6 bases and J by 1 base, with 12 bases between the two germline ends. Germline-derived CDR1 and CDR2 are SEHNR and FQNEAQ (reference sequence). CDR3 size: 14 residues. The CDR3 spells CASRDRDLQETQYF. For the CDR3, the DNA is TGTGCCAGCAGAGACCGGGACCTCCAAGAGACCCAGTACTTC.

This clonotype occurred a few times. The rearrangement uses TRBV7-3 and TRBJ2-3; perhaps D is TRBD1 or TRBD2 (5 bases each). From germline, CDR1 is SGHTA and CDR2 FQGTGA. The V and J ends lost 0 bases and 4 bases respectively, with 14 bases between them. The CDR3 has 16 residues. For the CDR3, the DNA is TGTGCCAGCAGCTTAACCCCAGGGTGGGACGCAGATACGCAGTATTTT. It specifies CASSLTPGWDADTQYF.

The rearrangement links TRBV19 to TRBJ2-3, with 10 bases identical to TRBD2. The CDR3 covers 17 residues. V lost 7 bases, J lost 4 bases, and 14 bases stayed unmatched. The germline V gene has CDR1 LNHDA and CDR2 SQIVND (reference sequence). CDR3 protein: CASTPGPSGGISDTQYF. The CDR3 DNA follows: TGTGCCAGTACCCCAGGGCCTAGCGGGGGAATCTCAGATACGCAGTATTTT.

A few counts support this clonotype. The chain links TRBV7-8 to TRBJ1-4; unclear D gene. CDR1 is SGHVS and CDR2 is FQNEAQ in the germline V gene. The V end was cut by 2 bases, the J end by 8 bases, with 18 bases between. There are 16 residues in the CDR3. DNA of the CDR3: TGTGCCAGCAGCTTAATGGGCGTATTCCGTGAAGAAAAACTGTTTTTT. Protein product: CASSLMGVFREEKLFF.

This clonotype came up many times. V is TRBV5-1 and J is TRBJ1-5; the match to TRBD1 covers 8 bases. CDR1 is SGHRS, CDR2 YFSETQ, per germline. Trimming cost V 3 bases and J 5 bases; bases outside gene matches: 4. The CDR3 has 14 amino acids. The CDR3 nucleotides are TGCGCCAGCAGCTCGGGACAGGTCGATCAGCCCCAGCATTTT. Amino acid sequence: CASSSGQVDQPQHF.

The chain combines TRBV3-1 with TRBJ2-5; a possible D gene is TRBD1 (5 bases). Trimming took off 6 bases at V and 4 bases at J, with 15 bases between the two ends. CDR3 length equals 14 residues. CDR1 is LGHDT, CDR2 YNNKEL, per germline (reference sequence). Here the CDR3 DNA reads TGTGCCAGCAGGGTCTCCAGGGCGAGAGAGACCCAGTACTTC. Translating it yields CASRVSRARETQYF.

This chain uses TRBV6-6 with TRBJ1-1; no reliable D call. This CDR3 comprises 12 residues. The ends were cut back, 5 bases at V and 3 bases at J, with 7 bases in the middle. The germline V gene encodes CDR1 MNHNY and CDR2 SVGAGI (reference sequence). The DNA for the CDR3 is TGTGCCAGCAGTCCTAGCCACACTGAAGCTTTCTTT. It translates to CASSPSHTEAFF.

The chain employs TRBV11-2 and TRBJ1-6; D may be TRBD1 (5 bases). Germline CDR1 and CDR2: SGHAT and FQNNGV. The CDR3 contains 17 residues. V lost 1 base and J lost 5, with 15 bases in between. The CDR3 here is CASSLVGGAPNNSPLHF. In nucleotides, the CDR3 is TGTGCCAGCAGCTTAGTGGGAGGGGCCCCCAATAATTCACCCCTCCACTTT.

This clonotype occurred many times. The V call is TRBV19, the J call TRBJ2-7; 10 bases are shared with TRBD2. The CDR3 is 17 amino acids. Trimming cost V 3 bases and J 6 bases; bases outside gene matches: 14. The germline V gene encodes CDR1 LNHDA and CDR2 SQIVND (reference sequence). The CDR3 protein is CASSIYPSGGPVLEQYF. The CDR3 bases are TGTGCCAGTAGTATTTACCCTAGCGGGGGCCCGGTTCTCGAGCAGTACTTC.

This clonotype has just a few counts. The chain uses TRBV7-7 and TRBJ2-5; 9 nucleotides line up with TRBD2. The CDR3 runs to 15 residues. CDR1 is SSHAT, CDR2 FNYEAQ, per germline (reference sequence). Losses at the gene ends were 7 bases for V and 4 bases for J; bases not matched to a gene: 10. CDR3 DNA sequence: TGTGCCAGCACCTCAGCGGGGGGTGGGCCAGAGACCCAGTACTTC. It specifies CASTSAGGGPETQYF.

The CDR3 sequence: CASSSQGPSYNEQFF. Written as DNA, the CDR3 is TGTGCCAGCAGTTCACAGGGTCCCTCCTACAATGAGCAGTTCTTC. The rearrangement joins TRBV27 to TRBJ2-1; a possible D gene is TRBD1 (6 bases). Germline V lookup: CDR1 MNHEY, CDR2 SMNVEV (reference sequence). CDR3 length: 15 amino acids. The V end lost 4 bases, the J end lost 0 bases, and 10 bases lay between the germline ends.

The CDR3 DNA reads TGTGCCACCCGGAGGGGGGCTCCGGAGCAGTACTTC. This codes for CATRRGAPEQYF. The V and J genes are TRBV6-6 and TRBJ2-7; perhaps D is TRBD1 or TRBD2 (6 bases each). V lost 10 bases, J lost 7 bases, and 17 bases lay in between. The CDR3 runs to 12 residues. Germline CDR1 MNHNY, CDR2 SVGAGI (reference sequence).

The gene calls are TRBV6-5 and TRBJ1-1; no firm D call. CDR1 is MNHEY, CDR2 SVGAGI, per germline. Trimming took 1 base from V and 1 from J, leaving 7 bases between them. CDR3 length: 14 amino acids. CDR3 nucleotide sequence: TGTGCCAGCAGTTACTTTTGGACGAACACTGAAGCTTTCTTT. Translation gives CASSYFWTNTEAFF.

This chain links TRBV7-2 with TRBJ2-7; D may be TRBD1 (6 bases). Trimming left V 1 base short and J 1 base short, with 14 bases between. Looked up from germline, CDR1 is SGHTA and CDR2 is FQGNSA. The CDR3 contains 16 residues. The CDR3 DNA reads TGTGCCAGCAGCTTAGTAGGGGGAGCACTATCCTACGAGCAGTACTTC. As protein: CASSLVGGALSYEQYF.

Only a few counts were recorded for this clonotype. The rearrangement uses TRBV5-1 and TRBJ2-3; D is perhaps TRBD1 or TRBD2 (6 bases each). The germline CDR1 and CDR2 sequences are SGHRS and YFSETQ. This CDR3 region has 15 residues. Deletions cut 5 bases from V and 6 bases from J, with 19 bases between. The DNA of the CDR3 is TGCGCCAGCAGAGAACGGACAGTGGCGGGGGATACGCAGTATTTT. Residues: CASRERTVAGDTQYF.

The J gene is TRBJ1-4, the V gene TRBV4-1, with 8 bases matching TRBD1. The length of the CDR3 is 16 residues. Germline V CDR1 and CDR2: MGHRA, YSYEKL. The ends lost 6 bases at V and 0 bases at J; junction bases unmatched: 6. The chain's CDR3 is CASRPPGQATNEKLFF. CDR3 bases: TGCGCCAGCAGACCACCGGGACAGGCAACTAATGAAAAACTGTTTTTT.

This chain joins TRBV2 and TRBJ2-3; 13 bases are a match to TRBD2. The CDR3 extends over 15 amino acids. Germline lookup yields CDR1 SNHLY and CDR2 FYNNEI. The junction had 7 bases not matched to a gene; V was cut back by 4 bases and J by 9 bases. This CDR3 reads CASSATSGGAGTQYF. The CDR3 nucleotides are TGTGCCAGCAGTGCTACTAGCGGGGGGGCTGGCACGCAGTATTTT.

In this sample, this clonotype turned up many times. The chain employs TRBV29-1 and TRBJ2-2; D gene ambiguous. Trimming cost V 3 bases and J 4 bases, with 9 bases left between them. Germline CDR1 and CDR2: SQVTM and ANQGSEA. CDR3 length: 13 amino acids. CDR3 residues: CSVDRQTTGELFF. The CDR3 DNA follows: TGCAGCGTTGATCGGCAGACCACCGGGGAGCTGTTTTTT.

The J gene is TRBJ1-1, the V gene TRBV4-3, with D maybe TRBD1 (5 bases). The CDR3 is made up of 17 amino acids. Germline values: CDR1 LGHNA, CDR2 YSLEER. V was cut by 3 bases and J by 1 base, with 18 bases left in between. The CDR3 is CASSQRDRGHRNTEAFF. In DNA form, the CDR3 reads TGCGCCAGCAGCCAGAGGGACCGTGGACACAGGAACACTGAAGCTTTCTTT.

This clonotype was observed a few times. CDR3 amino acids: CASSRQGARGYTF. The CDR3 DNA is TGTGCCAGCAGCCGACAGGGGGCGAGGGGCTACACCTTC. The chain employs TRBV6-1 and TRBJ1-2; 10 bases match TRBD1. The length of the CDR3 is 13 residues. Germline CDR1 MNHNS, CDR2 SASEGT. V trimming: 6 bases; J trimming: 8 bases; junction bases outside the gene matches: 6.

This clonotype came up a few times. V is TRBV29-1 and J is TRBJ1-5; D remains unclear. Germline V gene sequence: CDR1 SQVTM, CDR2 ANQGSEA. The germline V and J ends were trimmed by 2 bases and 3 bases, with 8 bases remaining between them. The CDR3 is 13 residues long. This CDR3 reads CSVELGNNQPQHF. The CDR3 nucleotides read TGCAGCGTTGAACTGGGTAACAATCAGCCCCAGCATTTT.

This clonotype has just a few counts. V is TRBV20-1 and J is TRBJ2-7, with 8 bases matching TRBD1. The germline gives CDR1 DFQATT, CDR2 SNEGSKA (reference sequence). The trim removed 3 bases at V and 6 bases at J, leaving 7 bases unmatched. The CDR3 has 13 amino acids. DNA for the CDR3: TGCAGTGCTAGTCGAGGACAGGGTCCCGAGCAGTACGTC. Its translation is CSASRGQGPEQYV.

The table lists this clonotype with a few counts. This chain connects TRBV6-2 or TRBV6-3 to TRBJ1-1; tentative D call: TRBD1 (5 bases). From germline, CDR1 is MNHEY and CDR2 SVGEGT. The CDR3 is made up of 17 amino acids. V shed 4 bases and J shed 10 bases, with 28 bases lying between them. The CDR3 is CASSFSLWGPYIPAAFF. The DNA for the CDR3 is TGTGCCAGCAGTTTTAGTCTATGGGGACCCTATATACCTGCAGCTTTCTTT.

This clonotype was detected ten times or more. J is TRBJ2-1 and V is TRBV7-2; 8 bases align to TRBD1. This CDR3 has 15 amino acids. The germline V gene has CDR1 SGHTA and CDR2 FQGNSA. J gave up 7 bases and V 5 bases, and 10 bases lay outside the gene matches. CDR3 sequence (DNA): TGTGCCAGCAGCCCCCGGACAGGGAGTGGGAATGAGCAGTTCTTC. It codes for CASSPRTGSGNEQFF. Looking up the rest from reference TRBV7-2 and TRBJ2-1 gives the full variable domain: GAGVSQSPSNKVTEKGKDVELRCDPISGHTALYWYRQSLGQGLEFLIYFQGNSAPDKSGLPSDRFSAERTGGSVSTLTIQRTQQEDSAVYLCASSPRTGSGNEQFFGPGTRLTVL.

In this sample, this clonotype turned up a few times. Here the CDR3 DNA reads TGTGCCAGCAGTTATGACGCGCAACAGCCCCAGCATTTT. It translates to CASSYDAQQPQHF. The chain has TRBV12-3 or TRBV12-4 and TRBJ1-5; D remains ambiguous. The CDR3 is 13 residues long. V was pared by 4 bases and J by 7 bases, with 11 bases between.

The chain is built from TRBV6-1 and TRBJ2-5; weak D call: TRBD1 (6 bases). CDR1 and CDR2 from the germline V gene are MNHNS and SASEGT. Trimming shortened V by 6 bases and J by 5 bases, and 13 bases separated the two germline ends. The CDR3 has 13 residues. The CDR3 loop reads CASRTGPLETQYF. Written as DNA, the CDR3 is TGTGCCAGCAGGACAGGTCCTCTGGAGACCCAGTACTTC.

V and J are TRBV24-1 and TRBJ2-1; unclear D gene. CDR1 KGHDR and CDR2 SFDVKD come from the germline V gene. The CDR3 consists of 14 residues. The germline V and J ends were trimmed by 2 bases and 7 bases, with 11 bases remaining between them. The CDR3 loop reads CATSDSPLRNEQFF. Here the CDR3 DNA reads TGTGCCACCAGTGATTCTCCTCTACGGAATGAGCAGTTCTTC.

The V and J genes are TRBV7-2 and TRBJ2-2; 11 positions match TRBD2. Germline CDR1 and CDR2: SGHTA and FQGNSA. CDR3 length: 18 residues. V was clipped by 2 bases and J by 5 bases; unmatched bases: 10. CDR3 amino acids: CASSLSLAGGIQTGELFF. The CDR3 DNA follows: TGTGCCAGCAGCTTATCGCTAGCGGGGGGAATACAAACCGGGGAGCTGTTTTTT.

The V gene is TRBV12-3 or TRBV12-4, the J gene TRBJ2-5, with 7 nucleotides matching TRBD2. With V trimmed by 0 bases and J by 7 bases, 5 bases remained unmatched. CDR3 size: 14 residues. The CDR3 region is CASSLARIAGTQYF. The CDR3 nucleotides are TGTGCCAGCAGTTTAGCCCGCATAGCGGGGACCCAGTACTTC.